This T cell receptor (beta chain) was captured in a study of T cell responses to AZD1222 COVID-19 vaccine. Study conclusions and caveats: Rises in breadth and depth of Spike-specific TCRs came after two AZD1222 doses. Researchers took repertoire samples only after the peak T cell response had come. Clonal diversity was possibly underestimated; the donors were predominantly white British and more often female.

TCRdb's table, derived via immunoSEQ multiplex PCR, lists solely in-frame clones and lacks some. In the table there are roughly 150,000 clones, almost 90% of which are singletons. In the case of this clone: Its matching antigen is unknown.

Looked up from germline, CDR1 is MDHEN and CDR2 is SYDVKM. With 7 bases removed from V and 4 bases from J, the gap between germline ends came to 4 bases. The length of the CDR3 is 10 residues. The TCR originated in an adult in good health. The V gene is TRBV28, the J gene TRBJ1-2; D is uncertain. Sequences were derived from peripheral blood, sampled on day 0 of AZD1222 vaccination. The CDR3 loop reads CASMRYGYTF. DNA of the CDR3: TGTGCCAGCATGCGCTATGGCTACACCTTC.